The clone carrying this T cell receptor beta chain was picked up many times. The data were obtained in a study of breast tumors, draining lymph nodes, adjacent tissues. Breast cancer patients provided tissue from their axillary draining lymph nodes. There are 13 residues in the CDR3. Trimming removed 7 bases from V and 8 bases from J, with 15 bases in between. The V gene's germline CDR1 is MNHNS and CDR2 SASEGT. TCRdb reprocessed the multiplex PCR reads via MiXCR and lists one record per CDR3 protein. The table lists some 170,000 distinct CDR3 sequences, 30% to 40% of them singletons. This clonotype was obtained from a female donor with breast cancer. Some clones in this sample may be carry-over from other donors' samples. The V and J genes are TRBV6-1 and TRBJ2-1, with D possibly TRBD1 on 6 matching bases. Sequenced input: axillary lymph node tissue. The CDR3 DNA follows: TGTGCCAGCACCAGGGAACAGGGTTATGAGCAGTTCTTC. The encoded protein is CASTREQGYEQFF.